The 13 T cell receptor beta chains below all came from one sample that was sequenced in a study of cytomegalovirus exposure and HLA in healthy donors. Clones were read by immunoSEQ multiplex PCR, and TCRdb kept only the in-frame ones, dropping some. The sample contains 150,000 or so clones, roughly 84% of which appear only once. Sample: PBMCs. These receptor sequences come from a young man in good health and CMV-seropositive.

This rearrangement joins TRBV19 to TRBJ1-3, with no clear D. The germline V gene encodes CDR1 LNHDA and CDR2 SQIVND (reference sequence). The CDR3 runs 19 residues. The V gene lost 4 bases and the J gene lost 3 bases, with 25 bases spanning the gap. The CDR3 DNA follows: TGTGCCAGTAGTACGCCTCCTTTCGGGTCCGGAGGGCATGGAAACACCATATATTTT. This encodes CASSTPPFGSGGHGNTIYF.

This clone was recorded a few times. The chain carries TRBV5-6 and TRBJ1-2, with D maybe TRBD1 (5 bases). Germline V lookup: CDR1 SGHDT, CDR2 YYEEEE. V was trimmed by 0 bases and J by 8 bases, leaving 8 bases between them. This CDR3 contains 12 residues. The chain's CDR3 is CASSLGRDGYTF. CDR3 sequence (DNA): TGTGCCAGCAGCTTGGGGAGGGACGGCTACACCTTC.

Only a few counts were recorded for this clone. CDR3 protein: CASSEGQENSNQPQHF. The CDR3 bases are TGTGCCAGCAGTGAGGGGCAGGAGAATAGCAATCAGCCCCAGCATTTT. The chain carries TRBV2 and TRBJ1-5, with D maybe TRBD1 (5 bases). The CDR3 covers 16 residues. V lost 3 bases and J 0 bases, leaving 12 bases between the germline ends. Germline V gene sequence: CDR1 SNHLY, CDR2 FYNNEI.

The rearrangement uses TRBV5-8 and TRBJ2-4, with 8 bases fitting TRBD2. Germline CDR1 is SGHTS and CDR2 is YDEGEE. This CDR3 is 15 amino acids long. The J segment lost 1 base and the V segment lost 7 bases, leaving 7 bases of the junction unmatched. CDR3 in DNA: TGTGCCAGCTCTAAGCGGGAGCGGGCCAAAAACATTCAGTACTTC. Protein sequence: CASSKRERAKNIQYF.

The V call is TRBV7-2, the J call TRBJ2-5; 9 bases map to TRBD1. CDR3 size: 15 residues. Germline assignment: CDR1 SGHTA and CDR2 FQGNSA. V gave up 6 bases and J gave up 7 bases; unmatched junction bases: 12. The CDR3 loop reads CASRDRPGQGGTQYF. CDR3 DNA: TGTGCCAGCAGAGATCGACCGGGACAGGGAGGGACCCAGTACTTC.

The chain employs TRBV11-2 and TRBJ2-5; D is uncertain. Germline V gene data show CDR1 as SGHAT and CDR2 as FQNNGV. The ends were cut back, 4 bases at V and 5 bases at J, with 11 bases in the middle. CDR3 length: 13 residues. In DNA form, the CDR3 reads TGTGCCAGCAGCTCAAGCATATGGGAGACCCAGTACTTC. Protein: CASSSSIWETQYF.

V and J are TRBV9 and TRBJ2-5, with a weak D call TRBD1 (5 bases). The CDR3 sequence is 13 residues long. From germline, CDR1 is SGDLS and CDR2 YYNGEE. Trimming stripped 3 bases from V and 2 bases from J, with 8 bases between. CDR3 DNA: TGTGCCAGCAGCGCGACAGTTCAAGAGACCCAGTACTTC. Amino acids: CASSATVQETQYF.

DNA of the CDR3: TGCAGCGTTGATGCGGCAGCTGGGGCCAACGTCCTGACTTTC. Encoded protein: CSVDAAAGANVLTF. The chain has TRBV29-1 and TRBJ2-6; D call uncertain. The germline V gene encodes CDR1 SQVTM and CDR2 ANQGSEA. Between the trimmed V and J ends, which lost 3 bases and 2 bases, there was a span of 8 bases. The CDR3 is made up of 14 amino acids.

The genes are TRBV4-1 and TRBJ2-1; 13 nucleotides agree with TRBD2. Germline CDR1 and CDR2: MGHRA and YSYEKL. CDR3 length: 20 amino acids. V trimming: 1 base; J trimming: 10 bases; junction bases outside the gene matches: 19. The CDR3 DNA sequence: TGCGCCAGCAGCCAAGCGTCTAGGACTAGCGGGAGATGGGTAGGTCGGGAGCAGTTCTTC. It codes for CASSQASRTSGRWVGREQFF.

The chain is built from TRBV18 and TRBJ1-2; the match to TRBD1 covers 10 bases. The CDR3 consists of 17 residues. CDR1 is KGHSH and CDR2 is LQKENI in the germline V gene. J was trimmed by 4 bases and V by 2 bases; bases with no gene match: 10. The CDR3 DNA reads TGTGCCAGCTCACCAAATTCCGGGACAGGGGTTCTCTATGGCTACACCTTC. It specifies CASSPNSGTGVLYGYTF. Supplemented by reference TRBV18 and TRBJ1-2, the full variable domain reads NAGVMQNPRHLVRRRGQEARLRCSPMKGHSHVYWYRQLPEEGLKFMVYLQKENIIDESGMPKERFSAEFPKEGPSILRIQQVVRGDSAAYFCASSPNSGTGVLYGYTFGSGTRLTVV.

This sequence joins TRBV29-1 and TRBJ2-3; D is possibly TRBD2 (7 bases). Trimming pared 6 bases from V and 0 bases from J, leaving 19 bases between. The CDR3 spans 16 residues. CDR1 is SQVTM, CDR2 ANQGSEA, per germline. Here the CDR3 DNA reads TGCAGCGTGACTAGCCGAGGGGACACTAGCACAGATACGCAGTATTTT. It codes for CSVTSRGDTSTDTQYF.

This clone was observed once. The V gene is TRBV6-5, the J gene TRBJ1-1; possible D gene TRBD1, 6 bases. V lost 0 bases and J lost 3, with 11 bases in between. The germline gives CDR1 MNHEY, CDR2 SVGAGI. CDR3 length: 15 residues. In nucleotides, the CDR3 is TGTGCCAGCAGTTACTCGAACAGGGTGGACACTGAAGCTTTCTTT. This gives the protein CASSYSNRVDTEAFF.

The CDR3 nucleotides read TGTGCCAGCCACAGGGGCGAAGAGACCCAGTACTTC. This translates into CASHRGEETQYF. This chain connects TRBV2 to TRBJ2-5; TRBD1 aligns across 7 bases. CDR1 SNHLY and CDR2 FYNNEI come from the germline V gene. J gave up 3 bases and V 8 bases, and 3 bases lay outside the gene matches. The CDR3 length is 12 residues.